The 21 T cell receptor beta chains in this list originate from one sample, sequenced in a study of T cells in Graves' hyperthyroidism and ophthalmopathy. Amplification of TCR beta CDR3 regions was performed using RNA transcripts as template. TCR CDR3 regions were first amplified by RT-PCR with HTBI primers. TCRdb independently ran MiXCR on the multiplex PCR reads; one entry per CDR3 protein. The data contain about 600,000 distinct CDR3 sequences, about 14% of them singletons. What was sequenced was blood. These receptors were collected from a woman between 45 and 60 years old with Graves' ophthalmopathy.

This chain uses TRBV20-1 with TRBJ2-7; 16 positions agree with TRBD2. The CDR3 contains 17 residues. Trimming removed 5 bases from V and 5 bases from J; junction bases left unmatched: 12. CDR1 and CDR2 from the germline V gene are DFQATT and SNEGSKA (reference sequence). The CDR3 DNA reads TGCAGTGCTGCGGGGACTAGCGGGAGGGCCCTTCTTGACGAGCAGTACTTC. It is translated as CSAAGTSGRALLDEQYF.

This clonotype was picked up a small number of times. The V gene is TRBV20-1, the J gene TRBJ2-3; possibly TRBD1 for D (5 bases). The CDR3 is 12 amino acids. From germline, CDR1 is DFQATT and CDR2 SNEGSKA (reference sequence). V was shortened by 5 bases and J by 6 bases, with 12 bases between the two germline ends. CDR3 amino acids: CSAGRAGDTQYF. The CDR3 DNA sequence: TGCAGTGCTGGACGGGCAGGGGATACGCAGTATTTT.

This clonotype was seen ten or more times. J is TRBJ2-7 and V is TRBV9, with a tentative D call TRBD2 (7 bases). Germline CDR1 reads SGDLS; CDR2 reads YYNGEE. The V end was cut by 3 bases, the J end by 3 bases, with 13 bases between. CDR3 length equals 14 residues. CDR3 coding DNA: TGTGCCAGCAGCGAGGGGGGGGACAACTACGAGCAGTACTTC. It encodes CASSEGGDNYEQYF. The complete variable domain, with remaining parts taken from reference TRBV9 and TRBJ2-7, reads DSGVTQTPKHLITATGQRVTLRCSPRSGDLSVYWYQQSLDQGLQFLIQYYNGEERAKGNILERFSAQQFPDLHSELNLSSLELGDSALYFCASSEGGDNYEQYFGPGTRLTVT.

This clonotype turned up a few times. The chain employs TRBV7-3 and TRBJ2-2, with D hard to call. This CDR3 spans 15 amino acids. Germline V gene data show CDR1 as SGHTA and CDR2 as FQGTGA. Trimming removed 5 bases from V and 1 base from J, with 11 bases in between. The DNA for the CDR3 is TGTGCCAGCAGCCCCCTGGGCAGGAACACCGGGGAGCTGTTTTTT. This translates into CASSPLGRNTGELFF.

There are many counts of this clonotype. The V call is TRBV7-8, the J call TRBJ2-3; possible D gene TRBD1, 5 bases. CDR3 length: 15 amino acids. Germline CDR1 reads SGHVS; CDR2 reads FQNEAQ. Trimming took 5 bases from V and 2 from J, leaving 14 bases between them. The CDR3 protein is CASSMGLAYTDTQYF. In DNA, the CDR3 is TGTGCCAGCAGCATGGGGCTTGCCTACACAGATACGCAGTATTTT.

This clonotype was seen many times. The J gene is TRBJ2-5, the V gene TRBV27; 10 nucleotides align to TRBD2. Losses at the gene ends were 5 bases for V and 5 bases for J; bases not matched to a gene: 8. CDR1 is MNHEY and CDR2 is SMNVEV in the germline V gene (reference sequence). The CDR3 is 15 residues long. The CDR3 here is CASSELAGVLETQYF. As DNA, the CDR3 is TGTGCCAGCAGTGAGCTAGCGGGAGTGTTGGAGACCCAGTACTTC.

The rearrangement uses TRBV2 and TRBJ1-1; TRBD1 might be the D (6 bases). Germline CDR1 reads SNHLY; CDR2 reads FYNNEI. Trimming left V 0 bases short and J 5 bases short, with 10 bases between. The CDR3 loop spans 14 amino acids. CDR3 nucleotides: TGTGCCAGCAGTGAAGCGGGGGCGGGGACTGAAGCTTTCTTT. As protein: CASSEAGAGTEAFF.

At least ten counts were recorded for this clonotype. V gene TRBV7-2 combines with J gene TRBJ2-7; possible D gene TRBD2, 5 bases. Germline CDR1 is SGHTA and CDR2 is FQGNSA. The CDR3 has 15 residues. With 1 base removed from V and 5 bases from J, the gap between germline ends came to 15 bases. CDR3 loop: CASSLDPGIWDEQYF. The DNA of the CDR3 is TGTGCCAGCAGCTTAGACCCCGGGATTTGGGACGAGCAGTACTTC.

CDR3 nucleotide sequence: TGTGCCAGTAGTGTACTTAGCGACCCTGGGGCCAACGTCCTGACTTTC. Translation: CASSVLSDPGANVLTF. The J gene is TRBJ2-6, the V gene TRBV19, with D possibly matching TRBD2 (5 bases). The germline V gene has CDR1 LNHDA and CDR2 SQIVND (reference sequence). Trimming pared 5 bases from V and 2 bases from J, leaving 13 bases between. The CDR3 contains 16 residues.

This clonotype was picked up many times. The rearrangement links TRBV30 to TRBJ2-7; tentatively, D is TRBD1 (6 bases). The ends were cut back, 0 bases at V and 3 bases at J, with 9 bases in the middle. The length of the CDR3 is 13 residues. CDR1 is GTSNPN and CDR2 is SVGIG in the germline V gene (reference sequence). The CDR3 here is CAWSVLGGYEQYF. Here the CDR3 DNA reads TGTGCCTGGAGTGTACTAGGGGGCTACGAGCAGTACTTC.

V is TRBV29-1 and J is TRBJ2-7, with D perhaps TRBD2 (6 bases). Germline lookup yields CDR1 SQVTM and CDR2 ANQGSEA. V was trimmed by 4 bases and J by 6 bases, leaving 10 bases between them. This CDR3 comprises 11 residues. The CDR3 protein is CSVVSAGEQYF. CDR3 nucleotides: TGCAGCGTTGTGTCAGCGGGCGAGCAGTACTTC.

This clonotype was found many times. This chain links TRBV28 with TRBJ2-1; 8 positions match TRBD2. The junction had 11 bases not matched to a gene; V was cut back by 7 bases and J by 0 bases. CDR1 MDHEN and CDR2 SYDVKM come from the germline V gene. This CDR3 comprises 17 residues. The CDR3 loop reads CASTKSSGLVSYNEQFF. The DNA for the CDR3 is TGTGCCAGCACCAAATCATCGGGACTAGTCTCCTACAATGAGCAGTTCTTC.

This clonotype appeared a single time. The CDR3 bases are TGTGCCAGCAGTTACAGGTCCGAGGGCGGGAGCGAGGAGACCCAGTACTTC. Its protein is CASSYRSEGGSEETQYF. This chain links TRBV6-5 with TRBJ2-5, with 7 positions matching TRBD2. The V gene end was trimmed by 2 bases and the J gene end by 5 bases; junction bases not matched to a gene: 14. The CDR3 extends over 17 amino acids. CDR1 is MNHEY and CDR2 is SVGAGI in the germline V gene.

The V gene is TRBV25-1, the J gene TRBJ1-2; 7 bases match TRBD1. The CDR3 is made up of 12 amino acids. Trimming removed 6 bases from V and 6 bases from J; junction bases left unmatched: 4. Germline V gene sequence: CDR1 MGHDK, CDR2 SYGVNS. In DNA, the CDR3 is TGTGCCAGCAGGACAGGGCGGGATGGCTACACCTTC. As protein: CASRTGRDGYTF.

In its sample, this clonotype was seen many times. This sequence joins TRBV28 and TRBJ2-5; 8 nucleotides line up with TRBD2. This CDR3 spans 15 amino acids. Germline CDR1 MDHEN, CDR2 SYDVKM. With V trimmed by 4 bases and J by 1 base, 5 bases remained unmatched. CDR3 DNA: TGTGCCAGCAGTTCGTCCGGGACTAGCCAAGAGACCCAGTACTTC. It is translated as CASSSSGTSQETQYF. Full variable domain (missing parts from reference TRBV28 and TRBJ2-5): DVKVTQSSRYLVKRTGEKVFLECVQDMDHENMFWYRQDPGLGLRLIYFSYDVKMKEKGDIPEGYSVSREKKERFSLILESASTNQTSMYLCASSSSGTSQETQYFGPGTRLLVL.

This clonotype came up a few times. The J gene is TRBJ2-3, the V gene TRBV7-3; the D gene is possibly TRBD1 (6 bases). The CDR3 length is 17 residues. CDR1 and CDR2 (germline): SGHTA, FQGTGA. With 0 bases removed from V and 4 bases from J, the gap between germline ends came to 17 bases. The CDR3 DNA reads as TGTGCCAGCAGCTTAACGGCAGGGGAAGTTGGACCAGATACGCAGTATTTT. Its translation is CASSLTAGEVGPDTQYF.

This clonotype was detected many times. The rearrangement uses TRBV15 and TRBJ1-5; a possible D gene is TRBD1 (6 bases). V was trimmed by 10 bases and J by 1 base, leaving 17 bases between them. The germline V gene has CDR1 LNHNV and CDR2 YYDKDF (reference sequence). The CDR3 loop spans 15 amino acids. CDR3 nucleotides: TGTGCCATCCGGGACAACCCGTTGAGCAATCAGCCCCAGCATTTT. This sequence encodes CAIRDNPLSNQPQHF. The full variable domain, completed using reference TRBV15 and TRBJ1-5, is DAMVIQNPRYQVTQFGKPVTLSCSQTLNHNVMYWYQQKSSQAPKLLFHYYDKDFNNEADTPDNFQSRRPNTSFCFLDIRSPGLGDTAMYLCAIRDNPLSNQPQHFGDGTRLSIL.

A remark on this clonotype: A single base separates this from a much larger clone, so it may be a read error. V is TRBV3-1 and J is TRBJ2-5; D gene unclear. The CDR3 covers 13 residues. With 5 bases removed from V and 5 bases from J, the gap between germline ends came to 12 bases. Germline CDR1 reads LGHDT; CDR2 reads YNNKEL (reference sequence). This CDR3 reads CASSRASRETQYF. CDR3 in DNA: TGTGCCAGCAGCAGAGCTAGTCGGGAGACCCAGTACTTC.

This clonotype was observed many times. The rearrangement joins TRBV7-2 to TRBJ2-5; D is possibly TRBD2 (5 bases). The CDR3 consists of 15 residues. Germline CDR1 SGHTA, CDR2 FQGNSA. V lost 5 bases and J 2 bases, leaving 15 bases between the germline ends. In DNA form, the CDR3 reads TGTGCCAGCAGCATACAACCACTAGGGCAAGAGACCCAGTACTTC. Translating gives CASSIQPLGQETQYF. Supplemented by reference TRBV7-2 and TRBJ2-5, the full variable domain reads GAGVSQSPSNKVTEKGKDVELRCDPISGHTALYWYRQSLGQGLEFLIYFQGNSAPDKSGLPSDRFSAERTGGSVSTLTIQRTQQEDSAVYLCASSIQPLGQETQYFGPGTRLLVL.

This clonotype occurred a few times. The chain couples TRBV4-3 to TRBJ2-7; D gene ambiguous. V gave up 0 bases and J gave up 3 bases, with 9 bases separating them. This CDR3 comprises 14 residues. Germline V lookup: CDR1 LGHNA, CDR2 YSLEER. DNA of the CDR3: TGCGCCAGCAGCCAAGACGGAGCCGACTACGAGCAGTACTTC. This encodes CASSQDGADYEQYF.

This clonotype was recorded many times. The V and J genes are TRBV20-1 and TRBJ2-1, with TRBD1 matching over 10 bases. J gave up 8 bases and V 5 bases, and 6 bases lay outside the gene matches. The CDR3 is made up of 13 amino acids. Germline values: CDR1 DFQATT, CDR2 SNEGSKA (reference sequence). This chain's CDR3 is CSASGTGVYEQFF. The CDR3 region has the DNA TGCAGTGCTTCCGGGACAGGGGTCTATGAGCAGTTCTTC.